These 28 T cell receptor beta chains were sequenced from one sample in a study of T cell repertoires in cytomegalovirus infection. The antigens of these receptors remain unknown. Via MiXCR, TCRdb re-called the reads, giving one row per CDR3 protein. Here the sample spans roughly 800,000 distinct CDR3 sequences, just under 30% being singletons. The specimen comprised cultured CD8+ T cells from PBMCs, sampled from culture after CMV antigen stimulation. The receptors here all came from a human donor in good health (CMV status not recorded). Some clones in this sample may be carry-over from other donors' samples.

The chain carries TRBV9 and TRBJ2-3, with TRBD2 identical over 8 bases. Trimming took 4 bases from V and 2 from J; bases not matched to a gene: 18. Germline assignment: CDR1 SGDLS and CDR2 YYNGEE. The CDR3 consists of 19 residues. CDR3 sequence: CASSFSREGLAGPTDTQYF. The DNA of the CDR3 is TGTGCCAGCAGCTTCTCCAGAGAGGGGCTAGCGGGCCCCACAGATACGCAGTATTTT.

The V and J genes are TRBV6-8 and TRBJ2-5; 9 bases fit TRBD1. The CDR3 length is 15 residues. V dropped 6 bases and J dropped 2; count of bases not matched to a gene: 7. The germline gives CDR1 MNHGY, CDR2 SAAAGT. CDR3 DNA: TGTGCCAGCAGAGACCGGGACAGGGTTCAAGAGACCCAGTACTTC. Encoded protein: CASRDRDRVQETQYF.

The chain joins TRBV7-2 to TRBJ1-2; D gene uncertain. V was clipped by 3 bases and J by 7 bases, with 15 bases between them. CDR1 and CDR2 from the germline V gene are SGHTA and FQGNSA. The CDR3 sequence is 14 residues long. DNA for the CDR3: TGTGCCAGCAGCTTGATGCCCGCGAGGAGTGGCTACACCTTC. It yields the protein CASSLMPARSGYTF. Full variable domain (missing parts from reference TRBV7-2 and TRBJ1-2): GAGVSQSPSNKVTEKGKDVELRCDPISGHTALYWYRQSLGQGLEFLIYFQGNSAPDKSGLPSDRFSAERTGGSVSTLTIQRTQQEDSAVYLCASSLMPARSGYTFGSGTRLTVV.

A word on this clonotype: A much bigger clone sits one base away, suggesting this may be a read error. J is TRBJ2-5 and V is TRBV11-3; no definite D call. The CDR3 spans 16 residues. Looked up from germline, CDR1 is SGHNT and CDR2 is YENEEA. CDR3 bases: TGTGCCAGCAGCTTAGATTCCACGGACGGCCAAAAGACCCAGTACTTC. This sequence encodes CASSLDSTDGQKTQYF.

CDR3 amino acids: CASSYSSRDPYNEQFF. CDR3 sequence (DNA): TGTGCCAGCAGTTACTCGAGCAGGGACCCCTACAATGAGCAGTTCTTC. This rearrangement joins TRBV6-5 to TRBJ2-1; D is possibly TRBD1 or TRBD2 (5 bases each). CDR3 length equals 16 residues. Germline assignment: CDR1 MNHEY and CDR2 SVGAGI. V lost 0 bases, J lost 2 bases, and 11 bases lay in between.

In this sample, this clonotype turned up a few times. This chain connects TRBV9 to TRBJ2-1, with D tentatively TRBD2 (6 bases). This CDR3 is 15 amino acids long. Germline V CDR1 and CDR2: SGDLS, YYNGEE. V lost 7 bases and J 5 bases, leaving 19 bases between the germline ends. DNA of the CDR3: TGTGCCAGCCAGCCGGGGGTAGGGGCCCACAATGAGCAGTTCTTC. This gives the protein CASQPGVGAHNEQFF.

The rearrangement joins TRBV11-2 to TRBJ2-2; no clear D. CDR3 length: 15 residues. The germline V and J ends were trimmed by 0 bases and 4 bases, with 9 bases remaining between them. From germline, CDR1 is SGHAT and CDR2 FQNNGV. In DNA, the CDR3 is TGTGCCAGCAGCTTAGATCGAAGTATCACCGGGGAGCTGTTTTTT. Translated: CASSLDRSITGELFF.

The sample holds a few counts of this clonotype. The chain joins TRBV27 to TRBJ2-5, with a possible D match to TRBD1 (5 bases). The CDR3 loop spans 15 amino acids. V dropped 8 bases and J dropped 5 bases, with 21 bases sitting between them. From germline, CDR1 is MNHEY and CDR2 SMNVEV (reference sequence). In DNA form, the CDR3 reads TGTGCCAGCGCACATGGACACACGAGACCTGAGACCCAGTACTTC. The encoded protein is CASAHGHTRPETQYF.

Comments on this clonotype: The junction differs from germline at one of its ends, possibly a read error. This chain connects TRBV19 to TRBJ1-1; 9 bases match TRBD1. The CDR3 runs 16 residues. The germline V gene has CDR1 LNHDA and CDR2 SQIVND (reference sequence). The CDR3 region has the DNA TGTGCCAGTAGTATCACGCTTTTGGACAGGGGCGCTGAAGCTTCCTTT. This encodes CASSITLLDRGAEASF.

This clonotype was counted between two and nine times. This chain connects TRBV10-3 to TRBJ2-3; D is tentatively TRBD1 or TRBD2 (6 bases each). The CDR3 sequence is 15 residues long. V gave up 0 bases and J gave up 6 bases, with 13 bases separating them. The germline V gene encodes CDR1 ENHRY and CDR2 SYGVKD. CDR3 coding DNA: TGTGCCATCAGTGAGTCGACGTACGGGGGCGATACGCAGTATTTT. Its translation: CAISESTYGGDTQYF.

V gene TRBV5-5 combines with J gene TRBJ1-5; D is unresolved. The CDR3 sequence is 14 residues long. Per germline, CDR1 SGHKS and CDR2 YYEKEE (reference sequence). V was pared by 0 bases and J by 6 bases, with 10 bases between. The CDR3 region has the DNA TGTGCCAGCAGCTTGGTCCGGGGAGGTCAGCCCCAGCATTTT. Protein sequence: CASSLVRGGQPQHF.

The chain has TRBV12-3 or TRBV12-4 and TRBJ1-1, with no clear D. Trimming cost V 4 bases and J 11 bases, with 11 bases left between them. The CDR3 loop spans 11 amino acids. The CDR3 region has the DNA TGTGCCAGCAGTTCAATTAGAGGGGCTTTCTTT. Translation: CASSSIRGAFF.

This chain uses TRBV2 with TRBJ2-2; D remains ambiguous. This CDR3 region has 13 residues. The V end lost 7 bases, the J end lost 4 bases, and 10 bases lay between the germline ends. Germline V CDR1 and CDR2: SNHLY, FYNNEI. The DNA of the CDR3 is TGTGCCAGCACCTTATCGATCACCGGGGAGCTGTTTTTT. It specifies CASTLSITGELFF.

This clonotype was seen repeatedly, ten times or more. The genes are TRBV7-8 and TRBJ2-1, with D unclear. CDR3 size: 14 residues. The germline gives CDR1 SGHVS, CDR2 FQNEAQ. V was shortened by 0 bases and J by 4 bases, with 7 bases between the two germline ends. This chain's CDR3 is CASSLALTYNEQFF. DNA for the CDR3: TGTGCCAGCAGCTTAGCGCTGACTTACAATGAGCAGTTCTTC.

In this sample, this clonotype turned up a few times. The chain uses TRBV5-5 and TRBJ1-1; D perhaps matches TRBD1 (5 bases). This CDR3 has 15 residues. V was trimmed by 0 bases and J by 3 bases, leaving 12 bases between them. Germline CDR1 is SGHKS and CDR2 is YYEKEE (reference sequence). This CDR3 is CASSLERGRHTEAFF. The CDR3 DNA follows: TGTGCCAGCAGCTTGGAACGGGGGAGGCACACTGAAGCTTTCTTT.

This clonotype was counted ten times or more. This sequence joins TRBV20-1 and TRBJ2-7; 7 nucleotides align to TRBD1. Trimming cost V 2 bases and J 5 bases; bases outside gene matches: 15. The CDR3 runs to 16 residues. The germline V gene encodes CDR1 DFQATT and CDR2 SNEGSKA (reference sequence). The CDR3 here is CSARWFKAGGIHEQYV. Here the CDR3 DNA reads TGCAGTGCTAGATGGTTTAAGGCAGGGGGAATCCACGAGCAGTACGTC.

V and J are TRBV29-1 and TRBJ2-1; no definite D call. Germline lookup yields CDR1 SQVTM and CDR2 ANQGSEA. With 2 bases removed from V and 6 bases from J, the gap between germline ends came to 11 bases. The CDR3 consists of 13 residues. CDR3 region: CSVERTSTNEQFF. CDR3 DNA: TGCAGCGTTGAAAGAACATCCACCAATGAGCAGTTCTTC.

This chain connects TRBV4-1 to TRBJ2-2; no definite D call. CDR1 MGHRA and CDR2 YSYEKL come from the germline V gene. Trimming stripped 0 bases from V and 0 bases from J, with 8 bases between. There are 16 residues in the CDR3. In nucleotides, the CDR3 is TGCGCCAGCAGCCAAGAGGGGAACCCGAACACCGGGGAGCTGTTTTTT. Translating gives CASSQEGNPNTGELFF.

This clonotype was observed once. The chain employs TRBV20-1 and TRBJ1-1, with no clear D. The germline CDR1 and CDR2 sequences are DFQATT and SNEGSKA (reference sequence). V was trimmed by 1 base and J by 8 bases, leaving 8 bases between them. This CDR3 is built from 11 residues. CDR3 protein: CSARVGIEAFF. CDR3 DNA: TGCAGTGCTAGAGTGGGAATAGAAGCTTTCTTT.

This chain uses TRBV15 with TRBJ2-3, with 9 positions matching TRBD2. The CDR3 is 17 residues long. The germline CDR1 and CDR2 sequences are LNHNV and YYDKDF (reference sequence). The V gene end was trimmed by 5 bases and the J gene end by 3 bases; junction bases not matched to a gene: 12. The CDR3 region is CATSSTPGRGGTDTQYF. The DNA for the CDR3 is TGTGCCACCAGCTCAACCCCCGGGCGGGGGGGAACAGATACGCAGTATTTT.

J is TRBJ1-1 and V is TRBV19; TRBD1 aligns across 7 bases. The germline V gene has CDR1 LNHDA and CDR2 SQIVND (reference sequence). V gave up 5 bases and J gave up 0 bases; unmatched junction bases: 6. The CDR3 runs to 15 residues. The CDR3 is CASSVWTGMNTEAFF. The CDR3 DNA reads as TGTGCCAGTAGTGTTTGGACAGGAATGAACACTGAAGCTTTCTTT.

The chain employs TRBV6-5 and TRBJ2-4, with TRBD2 as a possible D gene (6 bases). V dropped 6 bases and J dropped 3 bases, with 18 bases sitting between them. The CDR3 loop spans 16 amino acids. The V gene's germline CDR1 is MNHEY and CDR2 SVGAGI. CDR3 DNA sequence: TGTGCCAGCAGACTAGCTTACGGGACCGACAAAAACATTCAGTACTTC. The encoded protein is CASRLAYGTDKNIQYF.

The V gene is TRBV27, the J gene TRBJ2-2; 9 nucleotides match TRBD2. With 5 bases clipped from V and 6 bases from J, the junction kept 13 bases outside the gene matches. Germline V gene lookup returns CDR1 MNHEY and CDR2 SMNVEV (reference sequence). The CDR3 length is 17 residues. Here the CDR3 DNA reads TGTGCCAGCAGTATCATAATGAGCGGGGGGATAGCCGGGGAGCTGTTTTTT. Amino acids: CASSIIMSGGIAGELFF.

The V and J genes are TRBV28 and TRBJ2-1, with TRBD2 matching over 8 bases. Germline values: CDR1 MDHEN, CDR2 SYDVKM. The ends lost 5 bases at V and 5 bases at J; junction bases unmatched: 11. This CDR3 comprises 16 residues. The CDR3 reads CASSAGGGFRDNEQFF. CDR3 bases: TGTGCCAGCAGTGCCGGGGGGGGCTTTAGAGACAATGAGCAGTTCTTC.

This clonotype was seen repeatedly, ten times or more. This CDR3 reads CASSLAGDEQYV. The CDR3 DNA follows: TGTGCCAGCAGTTTAGCCGGGGACGAGCAGTACGTC. The genes are TRBV12-3 or TRBV12-4 and TRBJ2-7; maybe TRBD2 (5 bases). V was shortened by 0 bases and J by 5 bases, with 5 bases between the two germline ends. The CDR3 runs to 12 residues.

This clonotype was seen ten or more times. The chain employs TRBV7-8 and TRBJ1-5; 9 bases agree with TRBD1. The CDR3 contains 16 residues. The junction had 9 bases not matched to a gene; V was cut back by 3 bases and J by 6 bases. In germline, CDR1 is SGHVS, CDR2 FQNEAQ. In DNA form, the CDR3 reads TGTGCCAGCAGCTTTTATGGACAGGGGTTAGGTCAGCCCCAGCATTTT. Translation: CASSFYGQGLGQPQHF.

The sample holds many counts of this clonotype. The chain employs TRBV7-2 and TRBJ1-5; TRBD1 agrees at 8 bases. Germline V lookup: CDR1 SGHTA, CDR2 FQGNSA. This CDR3 spans 17 amino acids. V lost 5 bases and J lost 1; bases outside the gene matches: 10. This CDR3 is CASSPLAGGLSNQPQHF. The CDR3 nucleotides are TGTGCCAGCAGCCCCCTTGCAGGGGGCTTGAGCAATCAGCCCCAGCATTTT. Looking up the rest from reference TRBV7-2 and TRBJ1-5 gives the full variable domain: GAGVSQSPSNKVTEKGKDVELRCDPISGHTALYWYRQSLGQGLEFLIYFQGNSAPDKSGLPSDRFSAERTGGSVSTLTIQRTQQEDSAVYLCASSPLAGGLSNQPQHFGDGTRLSIL.

The chain recombines TRBV7-9 with TRBJ1-4; D not certain. The germline gives CDR1 SEHNR, CDR2 FQNEAQ (reference sequence). Trimming took off 5 bases at V and 5 bases at J, with 18 bases between the two ends. The CDR3 covers 16 residues. DNA for the CDR3: TGTGCCAGCAGCCCCCAGGACGGAGTCAGGAATGAAAAACTGTTTTTT. This encodes CASSPQDGVRNEKLFF.